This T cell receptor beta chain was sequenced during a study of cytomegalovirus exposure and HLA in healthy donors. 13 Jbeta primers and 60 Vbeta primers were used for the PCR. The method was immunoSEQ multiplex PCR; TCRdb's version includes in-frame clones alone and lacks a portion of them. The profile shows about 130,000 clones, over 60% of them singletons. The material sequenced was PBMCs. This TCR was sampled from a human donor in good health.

In DNA form, the CDR3 reads TGTGCCAGCATCCAGGGACTGGCAGAGACCCAGTACTTC. This encodes CASIQGLAETQYF. The chain has TRBV2 and TRBJ2-5, with D tentatively TRBD2 (6 bases). Trimming pared 7 bases from V and 4 bases from J, leaving 13 bases between. The germline V gene encodes CDR1 SNHLY and CDR2 FYNNEI. The CDR3 has 13 amino acids.